The present T cell receptor beta chain was sequenced within a study of T cells in Graves' hyperthyroidism and ophthalmopathy (dated by TCRdb to between 2019 and 2020). Broadly, across the study: Peripheral blood was collected at initial diagnosis, before any treatment. Once sampling was done, hyperthyroidism patients were given methimazole at a starting dose of 30 mg daily, whereas ophthalmopathy patients were given high-dose intravenous methylprednisolone. The 90 or so discovery patients were randomly split 7:3 into training and test sets. TCR Vbeta CDR3 sequencing of 135 peripheral blood samples (about 45 ophthalmopathy, 75 hyperthyroidism and roughly 17 progressor patients) is reported in the paper. To identify distinguishing TCR V-J signatures, a discovery cohort of about 95 patients was used, comprising roughly 45 with Graves' ophthalmopathy and some 60 with stable Graves' hyperthyroidism. In addition, the study compared T-cell repertoires in thyroid tissue and in blood from six Graves' hyperthyroidism patients. An independent validation cohort of around 19 hyperthyroidism patients and 17 patients who later progressed to ophthalmopathy tested prospective prediction of ophthalmopathy.

In the ophthalmopathy patients, disease was moderately to severely active, with a Clinical Activity Score of 3 or more, a NOSPECS grade of 4 or more, and a duration of less than 3 months. Patients with uncontrolled infections, other autoimmune diseases, pregnancy or lactation were excluded. Diagnoses were based on clinical symptoms, serum thyroxine and TRAb, thyroid ultrasound and orbital computed tomography. PBMCs were isolated from more than 9 ml of fresh peripheral blood by Ficoll-Paque density gradient centrifugation. Total RNA was extracted with Trizol reagent, and quality was checked on an Agilent 2100 Bioanalyzer. Concerning this clonotype itself: It lacks a known antigen. Base quality data are lacking; no much larger clone is found one base away.

TCR beta CDR3 regions were amplified from RNA transcripts. A first-round RT-PCR of the TCR CDR3 used the HTBI primer set with the Qiagen OneStep RT-PCR kit. The libraries were constructed in a second round of multiplex PCR and then size-selected and purified. Paired-end sequencing of the libraries was performed with 100 bp reads on an Illumina HiSeq2000. On the study's bioinformatics: SOAPnuke was used to process the raw data, throwing out any read that contained adapters or uncalled bases, had a mean Phred below 15, or lacked an exact constant-primer or identifier match. COPE v1.2.5 was used to merge high-quality paired reads, and clonotypes were defined as unique nucleotide sequences. MiTCR v1.1 was used to align the clonotypes against IMGT TRBV, TRBD and TRBJ reference segments. The analysis was restricted to V-J combinations with a frequency above 0.0001, which together covered just over 99% of the repertoires. The TCS score was defined as the ratio of F50 (clonal expansion) to E x V (chaos), calculated using BLOSUM62-based TCRdist between CDR3 peptides within each V-J. Welch's t-statistics and random forest reduced just over 500 V-J features to about 12, which were used in a naive Bayes classifier (R e1071). Thyroid-blood repertoire similarity was quantified with the Morisita-Horn index. TCRdb redid the processing of the public reads, applying fastp at Q25 and MiXCR, and retained in-frame beta chains. Rows matching on CDR3 protein sequence are summarized as one entry with the most common DNA and genes. It is TCRdb's table, rather than the study itself, that gives the V and J calls and clone size. This sample has 30,000 to 35,000 distinct CDR3 sequences in its table, and approximately 52% of those were observed once. Together, the top ten hold under 30% of the sample.

What the research found in general, with its limitations: In cross-validation, a model built on a 13 V-J signature told ophthalmopathy apart from stable hyperthyroidism with 85% to 90% sensitivity and about 81% specificity, and in testing the same model reached 80%/75%. Most expanded thyroid clonotypes (frequency above 0.001) were also detected in blood, suggesting blood repertoires may reflect thyroid immune responses. In validation, progression to ophthalmopathy was predicted by the model with nearly 71% sensitivity and under 85% specificity, a median of 6.5 months before onset. Sample size was not statistically predetermined, and blinding of investigators to group allocation was not performed.

V is pared back by 5 bases and J by 11 bases, with 25 bases lying between the germline termini. The CDR3 holds 16 amino acids from the cysteine to the phenylalanine. Only the CDR3 DNA is retained, 48 bases long and in frame from the first base. Per the germline V gene (reference sequence), SEHNR is the CDR1 and FQNEAQ is the CDR2. This receptor chain uses TRBV7-9 and TRBJ1-5; possibly the D gene is TRBD1, per 5 matching bases. The sequence derives from a middle-aged woman with Graves' ophthalmopathy. Source material: blood. The CDR3 reads as follows: CASSPRTSGGVETQHF. In nucleotides, the sequence is TGTGCCAGCAGCCCTCGGACTAGCGGGGGGGTGGAGACCCAGCATTTT.